Listed here is a single T cell receptor (beta chain). The CDR3 runs to 16 residues. V was clipped by 2 bases and J by 3 bases, with 15 bases between them. Germline loops: CDR1 SGHDT, CDR2 YYEEEE. This specimen belongs to a study of cytomegalovirus exposure and HLA in healthy donors. Data came from immunoSEQ multiplex PCR; TCRdb stores just in-frame clones and leaves some out. Altogether 150,000 to 200,000 clones are present, about 79% being singletons, with the ten largest covering around an eighth. The receptor was derived from a woman in her thirties in good health and CMV-seropositive. V gene TRBV5-6 combines with J gene TRBJ1-5; tentative D call: TRBD1 (6 bases). The sample consisted of PBMCs. The CDR3 protein is CASSFYRDINNQPQHF. The CDR3 DNA is TGTGCCAGCAGCTTCTACCGGGACATAAACAATCAGCCCCAGCATTTT.